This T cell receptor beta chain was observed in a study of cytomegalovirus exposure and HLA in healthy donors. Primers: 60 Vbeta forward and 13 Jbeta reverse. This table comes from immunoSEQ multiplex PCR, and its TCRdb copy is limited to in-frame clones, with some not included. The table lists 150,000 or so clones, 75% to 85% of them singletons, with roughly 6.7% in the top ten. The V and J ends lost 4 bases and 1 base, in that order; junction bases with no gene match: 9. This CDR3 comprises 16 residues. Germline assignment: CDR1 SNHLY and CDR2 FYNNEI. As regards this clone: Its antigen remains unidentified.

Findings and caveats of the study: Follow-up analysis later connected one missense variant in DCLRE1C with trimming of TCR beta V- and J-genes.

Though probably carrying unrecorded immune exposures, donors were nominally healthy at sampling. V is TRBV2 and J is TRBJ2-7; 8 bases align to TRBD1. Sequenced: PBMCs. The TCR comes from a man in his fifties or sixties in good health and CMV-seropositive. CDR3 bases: TGTGCCAGCAGTGCTATTTTGGGACAGGCATCCTACGAGCAGTACTTC. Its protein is CASSAILGQASYEQYF. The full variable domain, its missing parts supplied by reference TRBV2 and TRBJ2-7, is EPEVTQTPSHQVTQMGQEVILRCVPISNHLYFYWYRQILGQKVEFLVSFYNNEISEKSEIFDDQFSVERPDGSNFTLKIRSTKLEDSAMYFCASSAILGQASYEQYFGPGTRLTVT.